This passage covers 3 T cell receptor beta chains from one sample sequenced in a study of blood T cell repertoires in COVID-19. TCRdb keeps only in-frame clones here, not all; method: immunoSEQ multiplex PCR. The table has 90,000 to 150,000 clones, just under 90% seen once. Material: peripheral blood. The receptors come from a woman in her fifties or sixties with acute or convalescent COVID-19.

The chain links TRBV30 to TRBJ1-6, with D perhaps TRBD1 (5 bases). The CDR3 loop spans 16 amino acids. Germline loops: CDR1 GTSNPN, CDR2 SVGIG (reference sequence). V lost 5 bases to trimming and J lost 0 bases, with 14 bases between them. CDR3 coding DNA: TGTGCCTGGTCCCGGGACTTCAACTCCTATAATTCACCCCTCCACTTT. It translates to CAWSRDFNSYNSPLHF.

J is TRBJ1-1 and V is TRBV24-1; D not certain. This CDR3 comprises 13 residues. Germline lookup yields CDR1 KGHDR and CDR2 SFDVKD. Trimming took 3 bases from V and 3 from J, leaving 7 bases between them. CDR3 amino acids: CATSDVRDTEAFF. The CDR3 nucleotides read TGTGCCACCAGTGATGTCCGGGACACTGAAGCTTTCTTT.

The rearrangement joins TRBV4-1 to TRBJ1-5; D gene uncertain. This CDR3 is built from 20 residues. With 2 bases removed from V and 5 bases from J, the gap between germline ends came to 28 bases. CDR1 is MGHRA and CDR2 is YSYEKL in the germline V gene. The CDR3 protein is CASSQFRREIGPSSDQPQHF. The CDR3 region has the DNA TGCGCCAGCAGCCAATTTAGGAGGGAGATTGGACCCTCAAGCGATCAGCCCCAGCATTTT.